This T cell receptor beta chain was sequenced in a study of cytomegalovirus exposure and HLA in healthy donors. The primer mix had 60 Vbeta and 13 Jbeta primers. TCRdb keeps only in-frame clones here, not all; method: immunoSEQ multiplex PCR. The sample has roughly 160,000 clones, roughly 80% seen once. The receptor was derived from a boy aged 2 to 10 in good health and CMV-seronegative. Material for sequencing was PBMCs.

For the CDR3, the DNA is TGTGCCAGCAGCCCTCGAAAAAATCCGAGGGCAAATTCTGGAAACACCATATATTTT. It encodes CASSPRKNPRANSGNTIYF. The genes are TRBV16 and TRBJ1-3; D not resolved. Germline lookup yields CDR1 KGHSY and CDR2 FQNENV. The CDR3 runs 19 residues. Trimming removed 4 bases from V and 1 base from J, with 23 bases in between.